These 22 T cell receptor beta chains originate from one sample sequenced in a study of cytomegalovirus exposure and HLA in healthy donors. 13 Jbeta primers and 60 Vbeta primers were used for the PCR. The protocol was immunoSEQ multiplex PCR, while the TCRdb copy is restricted to in-frame clones and leaves out a portion. Of about 120,000 clones listed, roughly 80% are singletons. The sequenced material came from PBMCs. All receptors come from a man aged 25-45 years in good health and CMV-seronegative.

The CDR3 DNA sequence: TGCAGCGTCTACAGGGATGGGAATGAAAAACTGTTTTTT. It is translated as CSVYRDGNEKLFF. The V gene is TRBV29-1, the J gene TRBJ1-4; a possible D gene is TRBD1 (6 bases). With 6 bases removed from V and 5 bases from J, the gap between germline ends came to 13 bases. The V gene's germline CDR1 is SQVTM and CDR2 ANQGSEA. The CDR3 has 13 amino acids.

V and J are TRBV18 and TRBJ1-2, with a possible D match to TRBD1 (6 bases). The CDR3 length is 14 residues. Trimming cost V 3 bases and J 0 bases, with 8 bases left between them. CDR1 KGHSH and CDR2 LQKENI come from the germline V gene. The CDR3 spells CASSPDSPNYGYTF. The CDR3 DNA reads TGTGCCAGCTCACCGGACAGCCCTAACTATGGCTACACCTTC.

The chain couples TRBV19 to TRBJ1-5; D not resolved. The germline CDR1 and CDR2 sequences are LNHDA and SQIVND (reference sequence). Trimming cost V 4 bases and J 4 bases, with 17 bases left between them. This CDR3 spans 16 amino acids. The CDR3 loop reads CASSTSGHVWNQPQHF. As DNA, the CDR3 is TGTGCCAGTAGTACTTCTGGGCATGTATGGAATCAGCCCCAGCATTTT.

The gene calls are TRBV19 and TRBJ1-1; 9 bases map to TRBD1. The junction had 3 bases not matched to a gene; V was cut back by 3 bases and J by 1 base. The CDR3 length is 15 residues. CDR1 and CDR2 (germline): LNHDA, SQIVND (reference sequence). The CDR3 reads CASSMGGQGNTEAFF. The CDR3 DNA reads TGTGCCAGTAGTATGGGGGGACAGGGGAACACTGAAGCTTTCTTT.

This rearrangement joins TRBV28 to TRBJ2-7; D gene uncertain. The V gene lost 6 bases and the J gene lost 6 bases, with 27 bases spanning the gap. The CDR3 contains 17 residues. The germline V gene has CDR1 MDHEN and CDR2 SYDVKM. CDR3 in DNA: TGTGCCAGCAGCCCCAGGTTACGAGTGGCCTCTGTGGGCGAGCAGTACTTC. Encoded protein: CASSPRLRVASVGEQYF.

This clone was observed once. This rearrangement joins TRBV28 to TRBJ1-6; D unresolved. The CDR3 has 14 amino acids. V dropped 5 bases and J dropped 7 bases, with 12 bases sitting between them. Germline V gene lookup returns CDR1 MDHEN and CDR2 SYDVKM. Written as DNA, the CDR3 is TGTGCCAGCAGTCGACCCGTCGGGAATTCACCCCTCCACTTT. Translated: CASSRPVGNSPLHF.

The chain joins TRBV2 to TRBJ1-2, with a weak D call TRBD1 (5 bases). The V gene lost 5 bases and the J gene lost 5 bases, with 24 bases spanning the gap. The CDR3 is 17 amino acids. Germline CDR1 and CDR2: SNHLY and FYNNEI. The CDR3 sequence is CASSRSGTTFNPYGYTF. The CDR3 DNA reads as TGTGCCAGCAGTCGGTCCGGGACTACTTTTAATCCATATGGCTACACCTTC.

V gene TRBV27 combines with J gene TRBJ1-2; perhaps TRBD1 as D (6 bases). The CDR3 totals 12 residues. From germline, CDR1 is MNHEY and CDR2 SMNVEV (reference sequence). V was shortened by 3 bases and J by 13 bases, with 15 bases between the two germline ends. CDR3 DNA sequence: TGTGCCAGCAGTTTCACAGGGTCCCATCTCACCTTC. Residues: CASSFTGSHLTF.

This clone appeared once. The chain combines TRBV6-1 with TRBJ2-7, with 8 bases aligning to TRBD1. This CDR3 has 15 residues. CDR1 and CDR2 from the germline V gene are MNHNS and SASEGT. Unmatched junction bases numbered 4, after V lost 3 bases and J lost 0 bases. The CDR3 loop reads CASSDRGTGSYEQYF. The DNA for the CDR3 is TGTGCCAGCAGTGATAGGGGGACAGGCTCCTACGAGCAGTACTTC.

This clone was found a few times. The V gene is TRBV18, the J gene TRBJ1-4; 7 nucleotides align to TRBD1. J was trimmed by 6 bases and V by 3 bases; bases with no gene match: 4. Germline V gives CDR1 KGHSH, CDR2 LQKENI. There are 14 residues in the CDR3. The CDR3 DNA is TGTGCCAGCTCACCTGGCAGGGGGGATGAAAAACTGTTTTTT. Protein sequence: CASSPGRGDEKLFF.

The rearrangement uses TRBV6-1 and TRBJ1-5; D not resolved. Trimming took 6 bases from V and 1 from J, leaving 13 bases between them. Germline CDR1 reads MNHNS; CDR2 reads SASEGT. The CDR3 consists of 15 residues. For the CDR3, the DNA is TGTGCCAGCAGCGAAACCGGGAAAAGCAATCAGCCCCAGCATTTT. This gives the protein CASSETGKSNQPQHF.

The rearrangement uses TRBV30 and TRBJ1-2, with D perhaps matching TRBD1 (5 bases). Germline V gene sequence: CDR1 GTSNPN, CDR2 SVGIG (reference sequence). This CDR3 region has 13 residues. V was shortened by 0 bases and J by 7 bases, with 12 bases between the two germline ends. Written as DNA, the CDR3 is TGTGCCTGGAGTGTACGGGGGTTTGGTGGCTACACCTTC. It codes for CAWSVRGFGGYTF.

The gene calls are TRBV10-3 and TRBJ2-7, with 8 bases fitting TRBD2. Germline CDR1 and CDR2: ENHRY and SYGVKD. This CDR3 spans 14 amino acids. V was pared by 6 bases and J by 0 bases, with 4 bases of the junction left unmatched. The CDR3 coding sequence is TGTGCCATCAGCGGGGGGGCCAGCTCCTACGAGCAGTACTTC. Amino acid sequence: CAISGGASSYEQYF.

The chain's CDR3 is CASKSGQTVYGYTF. Here the CDR3 DNA reads TGTGCCAGTAAGTCAGGGCAGACCGTCTATGGCTACACCTTC. The chain has TRBV19 and TRBJ1-2, with D perhaps TRBD1 (5 bases). V was trimmed by 7 bases and J by 4 bases, leaving 16 bases between them. The V gene's germline CDR1 is LNHDA and CDR2 SQIVND (reference sequence). The CDR3 is 14 amino acids.

This sequence joins TRBV28 and TRBJ2-3; 10 nucleotides agree with TRBD1. Germline CDR1 and CDR2: MDHEN and SYDVKM. The CDR3 spans 16 residues. Losses at the gene ends were 3 bases for V and 0 bases for J; bases not matched to a gene: 3. The CDR3 DNA reads TGTGCCAGCAGTTTGGTGGGACAGGGGAGCACAGATACGCAGTATTTT. Amino acid sequence: CASSLVGQGSTDTQYF.

The V call is TRBV7-2, the J call TRBJ2-2, with 7 bases aligning to TRBD2. The germline CDR1 and CDR2 sequences are SGHTA and FQGNSA. The ends lost 3 bases at V and 0 bases at J; junction bases unmatched: 1. This CDR3 region has 15 residues. Written as DNA, the CDR3 is TGTGCCAGCAGCTTGGGGGGGGCGAACACCGGGGAGCTGTTTTTT. It is translated as CASSLGGANTGELFF.

V usage is TRBV10-1 and J usage is TRBJ1-3, with D possibly matching TRBD1 (6 bases). The CDR3 spans 14 residues. Trimming shortened V by 8 bases and J by 0 bases, and 11 bases separated the two germline ends. Per germline, CDR1 WNHNN and CDR2 SYGVQD (reference sequence). The CDR3 loop is CASGDKSSGNTIYF. The DNA for the CDR3 is TGCGCCAGCGGGGACAAGAGCTCTGGAAACACCATATATTTT.

The chain combines TRBV19 with TRBJ1-6; TRBD1 agrees at 10 bases. Germline assignment: CDR1 LNHDA and CDR2 SQIVND (reference sequence). J lost 9 bases, V lost 5 bases, and 16 bases had no gene match. The CDR3 length is 18 residues. The CDR3: CASSARQGARILSSPLHF. Here the CDR3 DNA reads TGTGCCAGTAGTGCCCGACAGGGGGCGCGAATATTAAGTTCACCCCTCCACTTT.

V usage is TRBV19 and J usage is TRBJ1-5, with 7 nucleotides matching TRBD1. Germline-derived CDR1 and CDR2 are LNHDA and SQIVND (reference sequence). This CDR3 is 13 amino acids long. V shed 7 bases, J shed 4 bases, and the junction held 4 bases outside the gene matches. The CDR3: CASMGTANQPQHF. The CDR3 DNA reads TGTGCCAGTATGGGGACAGCGAATCAGCCCCAGCATTTT.

In this sample, this clone turned up once. The chain recombines TRBV11-3 with TRBJ2-1; no clear D. CDR3 length equals 15 residues. CDR1 and CDR2 (germline): SGHNT, YENEEA. V shed 1 base and J shed 3 bases, with 10 bases lying between them. CDR3 nucleotide sequence: TGTGCCAGCAGCTTAGGAACAGCCTTCTACAATGAGCAGTTCTTC. It translates to CASSLGTAFYNEQFF.

The chain's CDR3 is CASSTGGVYEQYF. The DNA for the CDR3 is TGTGCCAGCAGCACAGGGGGTGTCTACGAGCAGTACTTC. The chain recombines TRBV14 with TRBJ2-7; 8 nucleotides match TRBD1. Germline V lookup: CDR1 SGHDN, CDR2 FVKESK. Trimming cost V 5 bases and J 3 bases; bases outside gene matches: 3. The CDR3 is 13 residues long.

V and J are TRBV6-1 and TRBJ2-5, with D maybe TRBD1 (5 bases). Germline loops: CDR1 MNHNS, CDR2 SASEGT. The CDR3 spans 13 residues. The V and J ends lost 4 bases and 2 bases respectively, with 8 bases between them. CDR3 coding DNA: TGTGCCAGCAGTGTCAGGGATCAAGAGACCCAGTACTTC. The encoded protein is CASSVRDQETQYF.